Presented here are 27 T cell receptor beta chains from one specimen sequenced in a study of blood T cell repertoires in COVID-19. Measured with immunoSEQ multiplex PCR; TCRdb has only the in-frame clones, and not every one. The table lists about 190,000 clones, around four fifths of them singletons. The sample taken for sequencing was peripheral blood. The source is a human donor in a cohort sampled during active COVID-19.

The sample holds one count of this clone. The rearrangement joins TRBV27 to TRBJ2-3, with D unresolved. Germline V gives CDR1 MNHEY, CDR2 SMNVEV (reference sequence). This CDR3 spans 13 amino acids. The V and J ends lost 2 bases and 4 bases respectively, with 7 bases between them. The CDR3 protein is CASSLGGPDTQYF. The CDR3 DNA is TGTGCCAGCAGTTTAGGCGGCCCAGATACGCAGTATTTT.

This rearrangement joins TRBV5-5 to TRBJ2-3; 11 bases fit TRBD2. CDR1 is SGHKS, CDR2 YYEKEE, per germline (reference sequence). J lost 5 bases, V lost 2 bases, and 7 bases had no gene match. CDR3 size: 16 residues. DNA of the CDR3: TGTGCCAGCAGCTTTCTAGCGGGGGGCCTACAAGATACGCAGTATTTT. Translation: CASSFLAGGLQDTQYF.

The CDR3 DNA reads TGCGCCAGCAGCTTAAATTCTCCCTATACGCAGTATTTT. Translation: CASSLNSPYTQYF. V and J are TRBV5-1 and TRBJ2-3; D is ambiguous. The ends were cut back, 2 bases at V and 7 bases at J, with 11 bases in the middle. The germline V gene has CDR1 SGHRS and CDR2 YFSETQ. This CDR3 comprises 13 residues.

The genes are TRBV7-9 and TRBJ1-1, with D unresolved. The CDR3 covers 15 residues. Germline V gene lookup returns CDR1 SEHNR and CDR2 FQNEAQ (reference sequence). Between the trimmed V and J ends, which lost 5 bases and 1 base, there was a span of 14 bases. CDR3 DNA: TGTGCCAGCAGCCCTAACAGACCAGGGAACACTGAAGCTTTCTTT. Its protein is CASSPNRPGNTEAFF.

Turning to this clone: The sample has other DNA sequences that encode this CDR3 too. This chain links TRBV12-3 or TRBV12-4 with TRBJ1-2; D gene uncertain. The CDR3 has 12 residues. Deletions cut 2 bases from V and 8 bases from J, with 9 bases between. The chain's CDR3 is CASSLPGGGYTF. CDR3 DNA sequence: TGTGCCAGCAGTTTACCGGGAGGCGGCTACACCTTC.

The chain's CDR3 is CASSHIGDGANVLTF. CDR3 in DNA: TGTGCCAGCAGCCACATTGGAGATGGGGCCAACGTCCTGACTTTC. V is TRBV3-1 (or the pseudogene TRBV3-2) and J is TRBJ2-6; D remains ambiguous. V gave up 3 bases and J gave up 3 bases, with 9 bases separating them. CDR3 length: 15 amino acids. Germline V CDR1 and CDR2: LGHDT, YNNKEL (reference sequence).

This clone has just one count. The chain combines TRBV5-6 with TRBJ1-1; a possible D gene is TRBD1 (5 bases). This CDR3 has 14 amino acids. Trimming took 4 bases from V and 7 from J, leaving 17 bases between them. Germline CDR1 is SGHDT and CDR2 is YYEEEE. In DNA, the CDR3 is TGTGCCAGCAGCCCTAGGACGTTTAGGGGTGAAGCTTTCTTT. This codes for CASSPRTFRGEAFF.

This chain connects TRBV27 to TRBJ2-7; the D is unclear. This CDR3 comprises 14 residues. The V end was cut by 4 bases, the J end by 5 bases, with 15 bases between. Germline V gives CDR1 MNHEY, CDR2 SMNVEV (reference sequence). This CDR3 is CASSSPFSPHEQYF. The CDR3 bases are TGTGCCAGCAGTTCCCCGTTTAGCCCCCACGAGCAGTACTTC.

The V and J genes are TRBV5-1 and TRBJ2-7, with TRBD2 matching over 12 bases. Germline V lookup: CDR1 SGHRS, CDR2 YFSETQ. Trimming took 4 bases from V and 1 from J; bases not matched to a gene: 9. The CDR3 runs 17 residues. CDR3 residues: CASSATSGSLISYEQYF. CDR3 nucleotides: TGCGCCAGCAGCGCGACTAGCGGGAGCCTAATTTCCTACGAGCAGTACTTC.

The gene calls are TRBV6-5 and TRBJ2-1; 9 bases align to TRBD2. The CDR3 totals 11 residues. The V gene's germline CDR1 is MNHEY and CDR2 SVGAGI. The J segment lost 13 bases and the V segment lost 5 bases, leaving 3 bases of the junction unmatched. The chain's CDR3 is CASSTGTSQFF. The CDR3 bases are TGTGCCAGCAGTACCGGGACTAGCCAGTTCTTC.

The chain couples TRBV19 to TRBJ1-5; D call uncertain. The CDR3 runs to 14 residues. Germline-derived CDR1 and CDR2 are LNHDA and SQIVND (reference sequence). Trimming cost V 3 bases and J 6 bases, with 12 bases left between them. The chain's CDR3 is CASSIESAGQPQHF. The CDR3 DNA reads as TGTGCCAGTAGTATCGAGTCCGCAGGTCAGCCCCAGCATTTT.

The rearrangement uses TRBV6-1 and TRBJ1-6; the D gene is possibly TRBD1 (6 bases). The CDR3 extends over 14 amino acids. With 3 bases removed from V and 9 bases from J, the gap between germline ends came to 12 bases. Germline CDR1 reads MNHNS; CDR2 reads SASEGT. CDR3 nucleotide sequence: TGTGCCAGCAGTGATAGGCGGGGGGCTTCACCCCTCCACTTT. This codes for CASSDRRGASPLHF.

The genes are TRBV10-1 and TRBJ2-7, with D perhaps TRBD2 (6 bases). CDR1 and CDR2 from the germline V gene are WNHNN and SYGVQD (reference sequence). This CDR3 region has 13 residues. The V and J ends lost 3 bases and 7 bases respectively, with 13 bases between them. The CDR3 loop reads CASSEGGWKEQYF. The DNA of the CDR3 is TGCGCCAGCAGTGAAGGAGGGTGGAAAGAGCAGTACTTC.

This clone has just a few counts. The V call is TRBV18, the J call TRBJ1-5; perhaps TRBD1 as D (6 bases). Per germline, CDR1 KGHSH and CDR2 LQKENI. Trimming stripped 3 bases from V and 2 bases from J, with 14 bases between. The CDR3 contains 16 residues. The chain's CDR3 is CASSPGASAGNQPQHF. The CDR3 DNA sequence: TGTGCCAGCTCACCGGGGGCTTCGGCGGGCAATCAGCCCCAGCATTTT.

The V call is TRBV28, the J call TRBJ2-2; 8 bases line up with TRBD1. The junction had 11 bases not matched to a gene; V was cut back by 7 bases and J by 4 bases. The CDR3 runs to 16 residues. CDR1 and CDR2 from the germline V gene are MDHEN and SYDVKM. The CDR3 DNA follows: TGTGCCAGCACCGGCAGGGGGCTTTCGCCCACCGGGGAGCTGTTTTTT. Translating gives CASTGRGLSPTGELFF.

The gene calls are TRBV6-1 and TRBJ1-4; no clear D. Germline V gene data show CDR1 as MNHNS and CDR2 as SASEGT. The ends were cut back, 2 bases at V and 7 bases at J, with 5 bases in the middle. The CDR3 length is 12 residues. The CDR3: CASSELREKLFF. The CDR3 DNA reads TGTGCCAGCAGTGAACTGCGTGAAAAACTGTTTTTT.

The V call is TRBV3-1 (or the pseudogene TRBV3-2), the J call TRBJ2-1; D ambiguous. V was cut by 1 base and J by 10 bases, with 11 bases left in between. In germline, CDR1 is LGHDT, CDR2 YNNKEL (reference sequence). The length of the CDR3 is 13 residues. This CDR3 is CASSQVDPGEQFF. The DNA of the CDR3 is TGTGCCAGCAGCCAAGTCGACCCCGGGGAGCAGTTCTTC.

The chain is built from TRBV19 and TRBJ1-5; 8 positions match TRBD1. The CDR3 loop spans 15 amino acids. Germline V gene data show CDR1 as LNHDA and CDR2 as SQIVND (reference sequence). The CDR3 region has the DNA TGTGGGACGGGACAGGATCCTTATAGCAATCAGCCCCAGCATTTT. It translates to CGTGQDPYSNQPQHF.

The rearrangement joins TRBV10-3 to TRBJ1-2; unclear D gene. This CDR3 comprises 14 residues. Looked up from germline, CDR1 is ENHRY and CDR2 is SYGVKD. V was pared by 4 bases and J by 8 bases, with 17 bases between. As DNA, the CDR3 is TGTGCCATCAGTGGCACCTACCCCTCCGCAGGCTACACCTTC. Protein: CAISGTYPSAGYTF.

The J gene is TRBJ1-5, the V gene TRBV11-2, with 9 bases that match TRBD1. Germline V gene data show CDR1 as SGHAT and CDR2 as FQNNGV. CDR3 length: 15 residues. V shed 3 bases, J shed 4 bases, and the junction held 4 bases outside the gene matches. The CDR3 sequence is CASSFGTGPNQPQHF. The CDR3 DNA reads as TGTGCCAGCAGCTTTGGGACAGGGCCAAATCAGCCCCAGCATTTT.

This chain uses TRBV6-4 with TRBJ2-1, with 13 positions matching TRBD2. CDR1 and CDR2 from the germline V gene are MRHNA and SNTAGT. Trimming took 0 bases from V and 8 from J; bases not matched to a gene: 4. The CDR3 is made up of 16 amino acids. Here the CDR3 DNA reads TGTGCCAGCAGTGACTCGGGACTAGCGGGGATGGATGAGCAGTTCTTC. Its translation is CASSDSGLAGMDEQFF.

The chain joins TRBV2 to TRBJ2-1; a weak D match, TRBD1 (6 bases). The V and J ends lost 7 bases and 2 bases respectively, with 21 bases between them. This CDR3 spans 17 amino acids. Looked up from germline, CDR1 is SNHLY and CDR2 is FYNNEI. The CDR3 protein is CASTLRQERSPYNEQFF. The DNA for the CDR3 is TGTGCCAGCACCTTACGACAGGAACGATCCCCCTACAATGAGCAGTTCTTC.

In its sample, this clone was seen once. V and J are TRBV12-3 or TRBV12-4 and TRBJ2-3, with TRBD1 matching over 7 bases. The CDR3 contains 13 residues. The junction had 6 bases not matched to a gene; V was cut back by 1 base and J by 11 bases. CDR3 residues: CASSLGSSGGQYF. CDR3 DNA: TGTGCCAGCAGTTTAGGGAGCTCAGGGGGGCAGTATTTT.

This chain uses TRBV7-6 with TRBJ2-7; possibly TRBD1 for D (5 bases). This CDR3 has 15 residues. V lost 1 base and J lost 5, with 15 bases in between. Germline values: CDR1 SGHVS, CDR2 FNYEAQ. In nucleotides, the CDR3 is TGTGCCAGCAGCTTAGGGGTACAGGACCCCCACGAGCAGTACTTC. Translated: CASSLGVQDPHEQYF.

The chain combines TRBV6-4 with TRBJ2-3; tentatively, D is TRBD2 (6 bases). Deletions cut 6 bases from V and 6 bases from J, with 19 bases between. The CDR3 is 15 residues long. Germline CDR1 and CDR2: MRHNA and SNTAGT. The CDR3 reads CASSPGVLGLDTQYF. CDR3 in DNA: TGTGCCAGCAGCCCGGGGGTTTTGGGACTGGATACGCAGTATTTT.

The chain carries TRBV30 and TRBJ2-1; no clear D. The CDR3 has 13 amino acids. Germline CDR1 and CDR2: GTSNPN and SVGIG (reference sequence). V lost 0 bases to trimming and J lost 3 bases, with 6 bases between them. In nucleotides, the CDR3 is TGTGCCTGGAGTGTATTCGGCTACAATGAGCAGTTCTTC. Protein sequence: CAWSVFGYNEQFF. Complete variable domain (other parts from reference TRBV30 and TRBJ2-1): SQTIHQWPATLVQPVGSPLSLECTVEGTSNPNLYWYRQAAGRGLQLLFYSVGIGQISSEVPQNLSASRPQDRQFILSSKKLLLSDSGFYLCAWSVFGYNEQFFGPGTRLTVL.

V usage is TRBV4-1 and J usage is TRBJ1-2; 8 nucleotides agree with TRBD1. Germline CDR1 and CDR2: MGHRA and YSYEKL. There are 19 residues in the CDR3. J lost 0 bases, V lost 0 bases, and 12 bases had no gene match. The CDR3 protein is CASSQDPAGTGDANYGYTF. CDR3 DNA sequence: TGCGCCAGCAGCCAAGATCCCGCCGGGACAGGAGACGCTAACTATGGCTACACCTTC.